A single sample gave rise to the 26 T cell receptor beta chains below, sequenced in a study of blood T cell repertoires in COVID-19 (dated by TCRdb to the early 2020s). Library prep was done by the immunoSEQ multiplex PCR assay. TCRdb re-hosts the immuneACCESS table, in-frame sequences only. Its copies lack some clones; in the studies checked, an unresolved V gene accounts for under half of them, and the cause for the rest is not known. The sample table lists about 400,000 clones, 87% of them with a count of one. The ten top clones hold 2.5% to 3% of the sample. Sequencing used PBMCs or T cells enriched from blood (not recorded which). Every receptor here comes from a woman in her twenties or thirties who had recovered from COVID-19.

This clone was detected once. The J gene is TRBJ1-1, the V gene TRBV9, with D maybe TRBD1 (5 bases). The CDR3 length is 16 residues. Trimming took 4 bases from V and 0 from J, leaving 16 bases between them. CDR1 is SGDLS and CDR2 is YYNGEE in the germline V gene. The CDR3: CASSTAGGSMNTEAFF. The DNA for the CDR3 is TGTGCCAGCAGCACCGCCGGGGGTTCCATGAACACTGAAGCTTTCTTT. Full variable domain (remainder filled in from reference TRBV9 and TRBJ1-1): DSGVTQTPKHLITATGQRVTLRCSPRSGDLSVYWYQQSLDQGLQFLIQYYNGEERAKGNILERFSAQQFPDLHSELNLSSLELGDSALYFCASSTAGGSMNTEAFFGQGTRLTVV.

This chain uses TRBV29-1 with TRBJ1-2; no clear D gene. Germline CDR1 SQVTM, CDR2 ANQGSEA. The CDR3 is made up of 11 amino acids. V was clipped by 7 bases and J by 7 bases, with 13 bases between them. CDR3 in DNA: TGCAGCGCCCGGGTGGTCTTTGGCTACACCTTC. This gives the protein CSARVVFGYTF.

The V gene is TRBV19, the J gene TRBJ1-5; a possible D gene is TRBD1 (5 bases). CDR3 size: 14 residues. Trimming took 6 bases from V and 13 from J, leaving 22 bases between them. Germline V gene lookup returns CDR1 LNHDA and CDR2 SQIVND (reference sequence). CDR3 DNA: TGTGCCAGTAGCACCATTGAGTGGCTCGGGGGGCAGCATTTT. This gives the protein CASSTIEWLGGQHF.

This chain connects TRBV6-5 to TRBJ2-7; TRBD2 is a possible D gene (7 bases). This CDR3 region has 15 residues. From germline, CDR1 is MNHEY and CDR2 SVGAGI. The V gene lost 6 bases and the J gene lost 1 base, with 16 bases spanning the gap. The CDR3 sequence is CASRPEGGRSYEQYF. As DNA, the CDR3 is TGTGCCAGCAGACCCGAGGGGGGGCGTTCCTACGAGCAGTACTTC.

This clone has only one observation. The sample carries other DNA sequences with the same CDR3. The V and J genes are TRBV27 and TRBJ1-1; possible D gene TRBD1, 5 bases. This CDR3 is 12 amino acids long. CDR1 and CDR2 (germline): MNHEY, SMNVEV (reference sequence). Trimming took 7 bases from V and 5 from J, leaving 11 bases between them. CDR3: CASKTGGTEAFF. CDR3 bases: TGTGCCAGCAAAACAGGAGGGACTGAAGCTTTCTTT.

The chain employs TRBV6-6 and TRBJ1-5; the D gene is possibly TRBD1 (5 bases). CDR3 length equals 14 residues. Germline V gene lookup returns CDR1 MNHNY and CDR2 SVGAGI (reference sequence). Between the trimmed V and J ends, which lost 9 bases and 1 base, there was a span of 13 bases. The CDR3 region is CASRSGGSNQPQHF. The CDR3 region has the DNA TGTGCCAGTCGTTCGGGGGGAAGCAATCAGCCCCAGCATTTT.

This chain uses TRBV9 with TRBJ2-1; 8 bases are a match to TRBD2. The CDR3 has 15 amino acids. With 4 bases clipped from V and 0 bases from J, the junction kept 3 bases outside the gene matches. The germline V gene has CDR1 SGDLS and CDR2 YYNGEE. The CDR3 nucleotides are TGTGCCAGCAGCCCGGGGGGGGCCTCCTACAATGAGCAGTTCTTC. This encodes CASSPGGASYNEQFF.

This clone was counted only a few times. J is TRBJ1-1 and V is TRBV25-1, with 8 bases matching TRBD1. CDR1 is MGHDK and CDR2 is SYGVNS in the germline V gene. The CDR3 has 15 amino acids. Trimming at V came to 4 bases and at J to 8 bases, leaving 12 bases not matched to a gene. The CDR3 here is CASSASDRGGYEAFF. Written as DNA, the CDR3 is TGTGCCAGCAGTGCCTCCGACAGGGGCGGTTACGAAGCTTTCTTT.

The J gene is TRBJ1-5, the V gene TRBV2; no clear D. V lost 0 bases and J lost 1, with 10 bases in between. This CDR3 comprises 16 residues. Looked up from germline, CDR1 is SNHLY and CDR2 is FYNNEI. CDR3 loop: CASSEANRVSNQPQHF. As DNA, the CDR3 is TGTGCCAGCAGTGAAGCGAACCGGGTAAGCAATCAGCCCCAGCATTTT.

Only one count was recorded for this clone. The chain uses TRBV19 and TRBJ1-5, with a tentative D call TRBD1 (6 bases). The V gene's germline CDR1 is LNHDA and CDR2 SQIVND (reference sequence). Trimming shortened V by 6 bases and J by 0 bases, and 15 bases separated the two germline ends. This CDR3 comprises 16 residues. The CDR3 nucleotides read TGTGCCAGTAGCCCAAACAGGGAGAATAGCAATCAGCCCCAGCATTTT. Residues: CASSPNRENSNQPQHF.

The V call is TRBV28, the J call TRBJ1-5, with 8 positions matching TRBD1. This CDR3 region has 12 residues. Unmatched junction bases numbered 6, after V lost 6 bases and J lost 11 bases. Germline V lookup: CDR1 MDHEN, CDR2 SYDVKM. The chain's CDR3 is CASRTGVGTQHF. The CDR3 DNA reads TGTGCCAGCAGGACAGGGGTGGGGACCCAGCATTTT.

This rearrangement joins TRBV28 to TRBJ1-2; perhaps TRBD1 as D (6 bases). V was clipped by 3 bases and J by 4 bases, with 12 bases between them. Per the germline V gene, CDR1 is MDHEN and CDR2 is SYDVKM. This CDR3 comprises 14 residues. CDR3 sequence reads: CASSFPVRGYGYTF. CDR3 DNA: TGTGCCAGCAGTTTTCCGGTCAGGGGCTATGGCTACACCTTC.

The chain uses TRBV7-9 and TRBJ2-2; no reliable D call. The CDR3 is 12 amino acids. Germline V gene data show CDR1 as SEHNR and CDR2 as FQNEAQ (reference sequence). V was clipped by 5 bases and J by 10 bases, with 11 bases between them. The CDR3 sequence is CASSLQSVELFF. The CDR3 nucleotides read TGTGCCAGCAGCCTCCAATCAGTGGAGCTGTTTTTT. Looking up the rest from reference TRBV7-9 and TRBJ2-2 gives the full variable domain: DTGVSQNPRHKITKRGQNVTFRCDPISEHNRLYWYRQTLGQGPEFLTYFQNEAQLEKSRLLSDRFSAERPKGSFSTLEIQRTEQGDSAMYLCASSLQSVELFFGEGSRLTVL.

The V call is TRBV19, the J call TRBJ1-3; maybe TRBD1 (5 bases). Germline loops: CDR1 LNHDA, CDR2 SQIVND (reference sequence). This CDR3 is built from 13 residues. V was pared by 5 bases and J by 3 bases, with 8 bases between. The CDR3 DNA is TGTGCCAGTAGTGAACAGGTTGGAAACACCATATATTTT. As protein: CASSEQVGNTIYF.

The chain joins TRBV3-1 (or the pseudogene TRBV3-2) to TRBJ1-4; perhaps TRBD1 as D (5 bases). From germline, CDR1 is LGHDT and CDR2 YNNKEL (reference sequence). This CDR3 has 14 residues. The V and J ends lost 5 bases and 5 bases respectively, with 12 bases between them. CDR3 coding DNA: TGTGCCAGCAGCGAAACGGACAACAATGAAAAACTGTTTTTT. Protein sequence: CASSETDNNEKLFF.

The chain combines TRBV24-1 with TRBJ2-2, with TRBD1 matching 10 bases. The CDR3 consists of 15 residues. Unmatched junction bases numbered 4, after V lost 7 bases and J lost 3 bases. CDR1 is KGHDR and CDR2 is SFDVKD in the germline V gene. CDR3 DNA sequence: TGTGCCACCAGAACCGGGACAGGGGACACCGGGGAGCTGTTTTTT. Translation gives CATRTGTGDTGELFF.

The gene calls are TRBV19 and TRBJ1-2, with D tentatively TRBD1 (5 bases). Germline CDR1 LNHDA, CDR2 SQIVND (reference sequence). Trimming removed 3 bases at V and 4 bases at J, with 9 bases between. CDR3 size: 13 residues. The CDR3 DNA sequence: TGTGCCAGTAGTATTCAGGGACTCTATGGCTACACCTTC. Its translation is CASSIQGLYGYTF.

This rearrangement joins TRBV19 to TRBJ2-7, with TRBD2 matching over 14 bases. Germline lookup yields CDR1 LNHDA and CDR2 SQIVND (reference sequence). Trimming cost V 5 bases and J 2 bases; bases outside gene matches: 8. This CDR3 has 17 amino acids. The CDR3 DNA sequence: TGTGCCAGTAGTTCCATATTGGGACTAGCGGGAGCCTACGAGCAGTACTTC. Its translation: CASSSILGLAGAYEQYF.

The chain carries TRBV7-2 and TRBJ1-6; no definite D call. The V and J ends lost 1 base and 0 bases respectively, with 10 bases between them. The CDR3 has 17 residues. In germline, CDR1 is SGHTA, CDR2 FQGNSA. The CDR3: CASSLVVGSSYNSPLHF. For the CDR3, the DNA is TGTGCCAGCAGCTTAGTGGTGGGGAGCTCCTATAATTCACCCCTCCACTTT.

The gene calls are TRBV27 and TRBJ1-6, with no clear D. The germline V gene encodes CDR1 MNHEY and CDR2 SMNVEV (reference sequence). This CDR3 is 15 amino acids long. The V gene lost 7 bases and the J gene lost 11 bases, with 21 bases spanning the gap. Here the CDR3 DNA reads TGTGCCAGCACCTACTTGGGAGGGAGGGAAACACCCCTCCACTTT. Protein: CASTYLGGRETPLHF.

The V gene is TRBV7-8, the J gene TRBJ2-7; TRBD1 matches at 7 bases. Germline V CDR1 and CDR2: SGHVS, FQNEAQ. The J segment lost 3 bases and the V segment lost 5 bases, leaving 7 bases of the junction unmatched. The CDR3 consists of 14 residues. The CDR3 loop reads CASSPDREYYEQYF. The CDR3 nucleotides read TGTGCCAGCAGCCCTGACAGGGAGTACTACGAGCAGTACTTC.

V gene TRBV27 combines with J gene TRBJ1-1; D might be TRBD1 (6 bases). V dropped 6 bases and J dropped 4 bases, with 9 bases sitting between them. The CDR3 runs to 12 residues. Per germline, CDR1 MNHEY and CDR2 SMNVEV (reference sequence). For the CDR3, the DNA is TGTGCCAGCAGAGAAGGGGGCACTGAAGCTTTCTTT. Its protein product is CASREGGTEAFF.

The rearrangement links TRBV6-5 to TRBJ1-1, with no clear D. Germline CDR1 reads MNHEY; CDR2 reads SVGAGI. The length of the CDR3 is 13 residues. Deletions cut 2 bases from V and 5 bases from J, with 9 bases between. Written as DNA, the CDR3 is TGTGCCAGCAGTTACCTTAGCGGAACTGAAGCTTTCTTT. It translates to CASSYLSGTEAFF.

This clone was found once. This chain uses TRBV23-1 with TRBJ2-7, with D possibly being TRBD1 (6 bases). TRBV23-1 is an ORF, with its function uncertain. The CDR3 spans 13 residues. Trimming took off 8 bases at V and 5 bases at J, with 16 bases between the two ends. The CDR3 DNA follows: TGCGCCAGCGCACAGGGTAATAAGGACGAGCAGTACTTC. It codes for CASAQGNKDEQYF.

This sequence joins TRBV12-1 and TRBJ2-1; the table's D call, TRBD1, has no DNA check behind it. TRBV12-1 has pseudogene status. CDR3 length: 13 residues. The CDR3 spells CASSPRTVDEQFF. Written as DNA, the CDR3 is TGTGCCAGCAGCCCACGGACAGTCGATGAGCAGTTCTTC.

This clone was seen more than once but under ten times. The chain carries TRBV9 and TRBJ2-2; weak D call: TRBD1 (6 bases). Germline V gives CDR1 SGDLS, CDR2 YYNGEE. V was cut by 4 bases and J by 1 base, with 23 bases left in between. The CDR3 consists of 19 residues. The CDR3 coding sequence is TGTGCCAGCAGCCCTCGTCTTTTTTCGGGACATAGGAACACCGGGGAGCTGTTTTTT. Residues: CASSPRLFSGHRNTGELFF.